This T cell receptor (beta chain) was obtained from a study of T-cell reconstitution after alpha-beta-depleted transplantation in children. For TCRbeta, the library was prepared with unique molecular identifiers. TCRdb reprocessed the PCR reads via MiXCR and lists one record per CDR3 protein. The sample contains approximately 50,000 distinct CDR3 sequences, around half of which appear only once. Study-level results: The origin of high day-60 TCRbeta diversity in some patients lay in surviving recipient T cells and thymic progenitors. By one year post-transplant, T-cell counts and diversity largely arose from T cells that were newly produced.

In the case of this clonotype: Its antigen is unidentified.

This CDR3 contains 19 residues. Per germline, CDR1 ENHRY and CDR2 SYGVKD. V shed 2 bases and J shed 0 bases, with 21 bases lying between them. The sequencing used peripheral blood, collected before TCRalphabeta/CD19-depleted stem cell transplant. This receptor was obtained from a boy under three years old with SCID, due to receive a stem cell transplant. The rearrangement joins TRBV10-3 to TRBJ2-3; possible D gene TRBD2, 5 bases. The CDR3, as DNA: TGTGCCATCAGTGAGCCCATGACTAAGACGGAATCTAGCACAGATACGCAGTATTTT. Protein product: CAISEPMTKTESSTDTQYF.